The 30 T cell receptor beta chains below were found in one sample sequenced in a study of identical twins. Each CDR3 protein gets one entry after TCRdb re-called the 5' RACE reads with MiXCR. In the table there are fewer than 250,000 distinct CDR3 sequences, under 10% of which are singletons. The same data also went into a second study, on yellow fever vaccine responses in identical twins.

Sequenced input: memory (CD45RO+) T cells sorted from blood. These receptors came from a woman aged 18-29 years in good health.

The DNA for the CDR3 is TGCAGTGCTAGAGATTCGAGAGGATATGCAGATACGCAGTATTTT. Protein sequence: CSARDSRGYADTQYF. The chain employs TRBV20-1 and TRBJ2-3; no clear D gene. Trimming removed 0 bases at V and 4 bases at J, with 14 bases between. In germline, CDR1 is DFQATT, CDR2 SNEGSKA (reference sequence). CDR3 length: 15 amino acids.

CDR3 coding DNA: TGTGCCAGCAGCCGACAGGGGTTCGACGAGCAGTACTTC. The encoded protein is CASSRQGFDEQYF. The chain is built from TRBV11-3 and TRBJ2-7, with 8 bases that match TRBD1. V lost 5 bases and J lost 5; bases outside the gene matches: 5. This CDR3 has 13 amino acids. Germline V gene data show CDR1 as SGHNT and CDR2 as YENEEA. The full variable domain, its missing parts supplied by reference TRBV11-3 and TRBJ2-7, is EAGVVQSPRYKIIEKKQPVAFWCNPISGHNTLYWYLQNLGQGPELLIRYENEEAVDDSQLPKDRFSAERLKGVDSTLKIQPAELGDSAVYLCASSRQGFDEQYFGPGTRLTVT.

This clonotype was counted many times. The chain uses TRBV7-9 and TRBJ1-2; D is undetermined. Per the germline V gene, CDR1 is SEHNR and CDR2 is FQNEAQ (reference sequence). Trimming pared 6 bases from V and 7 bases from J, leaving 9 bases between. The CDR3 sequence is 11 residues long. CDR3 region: CASRTQGGYTF. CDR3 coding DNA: TGTGCCAGCAGGACACAAGGTGGCTACACCTTC.

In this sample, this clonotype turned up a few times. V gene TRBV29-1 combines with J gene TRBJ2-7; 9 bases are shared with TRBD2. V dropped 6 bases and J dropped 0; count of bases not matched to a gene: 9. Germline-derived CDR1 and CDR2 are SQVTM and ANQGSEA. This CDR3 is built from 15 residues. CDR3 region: CSVSRAGGSSYEQYF. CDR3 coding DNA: TGCAGCGTCAGCAGAGCGGGAGGAAGCTCCTACGAGCAGTACTTC.

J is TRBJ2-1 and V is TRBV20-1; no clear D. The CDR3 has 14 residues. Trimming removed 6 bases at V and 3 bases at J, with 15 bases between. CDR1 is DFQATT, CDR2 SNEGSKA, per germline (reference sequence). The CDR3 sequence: CSAPPSSDYNEQFF. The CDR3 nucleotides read TGCAGTGCCCCACCGAGTTCTGACTACAATGAGCAGTTCTTC.

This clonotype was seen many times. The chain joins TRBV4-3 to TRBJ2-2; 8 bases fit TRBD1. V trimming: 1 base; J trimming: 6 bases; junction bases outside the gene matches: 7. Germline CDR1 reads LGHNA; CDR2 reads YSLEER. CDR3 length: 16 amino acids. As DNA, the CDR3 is TGCGCCAGCAGCCAAGGACCGGACAGGGAGGCCGGGGAGCTGTTTTTT. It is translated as CASSQGPDREAGELFF.

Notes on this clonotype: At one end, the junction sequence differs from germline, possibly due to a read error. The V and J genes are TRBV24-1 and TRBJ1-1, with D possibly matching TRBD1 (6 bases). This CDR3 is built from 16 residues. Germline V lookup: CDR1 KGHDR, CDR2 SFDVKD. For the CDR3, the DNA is TGTGCCACCAGTGATAGTCGGACAGCTTTGGGCACTGAAGCCTTCTTT. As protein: CATSDSRTALGTEAFF.

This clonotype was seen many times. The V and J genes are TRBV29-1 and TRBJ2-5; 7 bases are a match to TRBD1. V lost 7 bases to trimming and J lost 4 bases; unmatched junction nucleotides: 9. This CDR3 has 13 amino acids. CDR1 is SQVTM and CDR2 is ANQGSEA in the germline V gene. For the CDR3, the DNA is TGCAGCGCCCGATACAGGGGAACAGAGACCCAGTACTTC. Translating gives CSARYRGTETQYF.

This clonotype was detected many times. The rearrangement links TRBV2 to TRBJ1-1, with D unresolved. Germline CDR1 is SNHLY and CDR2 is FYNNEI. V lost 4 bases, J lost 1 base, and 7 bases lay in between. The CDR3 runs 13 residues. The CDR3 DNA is TGTGCCAGCAGTGTTAAGGGGAACACTGAAGCTTTCTTT. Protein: CASSVKGNTEAFF.

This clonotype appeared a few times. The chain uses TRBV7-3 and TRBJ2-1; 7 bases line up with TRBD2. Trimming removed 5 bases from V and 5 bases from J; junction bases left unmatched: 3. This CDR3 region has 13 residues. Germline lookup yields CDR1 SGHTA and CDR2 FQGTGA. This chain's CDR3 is CASSKRGDNEQFF. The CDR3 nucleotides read TGTGCCAGCAGCAAACGGGGGGACAATGAGCAGTTCTTC.

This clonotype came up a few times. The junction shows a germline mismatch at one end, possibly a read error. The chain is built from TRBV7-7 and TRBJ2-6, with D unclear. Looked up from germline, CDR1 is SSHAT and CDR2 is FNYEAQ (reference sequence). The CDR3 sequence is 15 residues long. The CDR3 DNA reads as TGTGCTAGCAGCCCAATTAAATCTGGGGCCAACGTCCTGACTTTC. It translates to CASSPIKSGANVLTF.

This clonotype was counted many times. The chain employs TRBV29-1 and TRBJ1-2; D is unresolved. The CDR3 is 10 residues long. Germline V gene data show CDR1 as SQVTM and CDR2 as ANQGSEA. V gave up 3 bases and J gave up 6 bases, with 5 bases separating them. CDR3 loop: CSVDGDGYTF. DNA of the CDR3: TGCAGCGTTGACGGGGATGGCTACACCTTC.

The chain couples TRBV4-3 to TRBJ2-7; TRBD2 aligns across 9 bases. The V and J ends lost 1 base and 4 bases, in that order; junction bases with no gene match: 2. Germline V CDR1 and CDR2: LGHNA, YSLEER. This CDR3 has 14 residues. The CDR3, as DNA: TGCGCCAGCAGCCAAGGACTAGCGGAATACGAGCAGTACTTC. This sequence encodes CASSQGLAEYEQYF.

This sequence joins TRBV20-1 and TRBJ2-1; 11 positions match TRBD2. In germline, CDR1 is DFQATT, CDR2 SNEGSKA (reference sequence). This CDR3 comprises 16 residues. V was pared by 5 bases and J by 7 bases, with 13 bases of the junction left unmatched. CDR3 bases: TGCAGTGCTCTATCTCCGGGACTAGCGGCAAGAAATGAGCAGTTCTTC. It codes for CSALSPGLAARNEQFF.

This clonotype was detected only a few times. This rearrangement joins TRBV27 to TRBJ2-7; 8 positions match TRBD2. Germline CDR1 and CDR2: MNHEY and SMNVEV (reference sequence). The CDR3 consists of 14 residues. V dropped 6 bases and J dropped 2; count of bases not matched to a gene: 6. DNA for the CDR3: TGTGCCAGCAGGGGAAGCGGGAGAACCTACGAGCAGTACTTC. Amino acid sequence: CASRGSGRTYEQYF.

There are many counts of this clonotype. The CDR3 DNA is TGTGCCAGCCTTGGACAGAGCTATGGCTACACCTTC. It codes for CASLGQSYGYTF. This chain joins TRBV12-3 or TRBV12-4 and TRBJ1-2; D perhaps matches TRBD1 (6 bases). Trimming stripped 8 bases from V and 4 bases from J, with 11 bases between. The CDR3 is 12 residues long.

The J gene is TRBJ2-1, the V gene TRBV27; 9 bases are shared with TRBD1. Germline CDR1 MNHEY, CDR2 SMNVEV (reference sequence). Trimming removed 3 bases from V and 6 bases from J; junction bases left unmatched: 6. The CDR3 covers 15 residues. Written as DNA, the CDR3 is TGTGCCAGCAGTTTGGAGGACAGGGGTACCAATGAGCAGTTCTTC. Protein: CASSLEDRGTNEQFF.

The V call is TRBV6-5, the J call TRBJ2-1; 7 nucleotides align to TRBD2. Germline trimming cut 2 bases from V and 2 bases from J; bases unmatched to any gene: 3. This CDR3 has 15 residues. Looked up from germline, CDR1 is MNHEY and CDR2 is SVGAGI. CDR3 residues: CASSYRGLAYNEQFF. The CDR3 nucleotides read TGTGCCAGCAGTTACCGTGGACTAGCCTACAATGAGCAGTTCTTC.

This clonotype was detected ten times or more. CDR3 loop: CASSPRTSSGGWYEQYF. In DNA, the CDR3 is TGTGCCAGCAGCCCCCGAACAAGCTCCGGAGGGTGGTACGAGCAGTACTTC. The chain carries TRBV7-2 and TRBJ2-7, with D maybe TRBD2 (6 bases). In germline, CDR1 is SGHTA, CDR2 FQGNSA. V lost 5 bases to trimming and J lost 4 bases, with 24 bases between them. The CDR3 has 17 residues. Using reference TRBV7-2 and TRBJ2-7 for the parts outside the CDR3, the full variable domain is GAGVSQSPSNKVTEKGKDVELRCDPISGHTALYWYRQSLGQGLEFLIYFQGNSAPDKSGLPSDRFSAERTGGSVSTLTIQRTQQEDSAVYLCASSPRTSSGGWYEQYFGPGTRLTVT.

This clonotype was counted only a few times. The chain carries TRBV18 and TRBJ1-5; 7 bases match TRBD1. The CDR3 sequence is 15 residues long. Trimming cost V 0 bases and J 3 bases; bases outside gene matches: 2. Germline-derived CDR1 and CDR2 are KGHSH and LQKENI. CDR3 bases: TGTGCCAGCTCACCACCGACAGGGAACAATCAGCCCCAGCATTTT. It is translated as CASSPPTGNNQPQHF.

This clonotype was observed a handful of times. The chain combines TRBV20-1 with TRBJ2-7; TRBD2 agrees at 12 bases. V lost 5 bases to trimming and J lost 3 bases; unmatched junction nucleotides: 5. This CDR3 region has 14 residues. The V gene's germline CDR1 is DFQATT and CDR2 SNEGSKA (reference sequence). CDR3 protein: CSADRTSGVYEQYF. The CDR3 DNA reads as TGCAGTGCTGATAGGACTAGCGGGGTCTACGAGCAGTACTTC.

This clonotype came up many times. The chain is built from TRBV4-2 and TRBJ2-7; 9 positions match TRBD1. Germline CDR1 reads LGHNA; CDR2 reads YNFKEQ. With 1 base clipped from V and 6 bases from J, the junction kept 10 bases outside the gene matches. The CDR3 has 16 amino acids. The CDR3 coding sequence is TGTGCCAGCAGCCAAGGGAACCGGGACAGGGTAATCGAGCAGTACTTC. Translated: CASSQGNRDRVIEQYF.

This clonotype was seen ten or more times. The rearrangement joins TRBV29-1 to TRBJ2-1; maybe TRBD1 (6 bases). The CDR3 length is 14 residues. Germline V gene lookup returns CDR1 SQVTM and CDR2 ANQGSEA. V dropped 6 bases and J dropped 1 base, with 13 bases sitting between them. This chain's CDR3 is CSVDPDRSYNEQFF. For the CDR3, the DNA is TGCAGCGTCGACCCGGACAGATCCTACAATGAGCAGTTCTTC.

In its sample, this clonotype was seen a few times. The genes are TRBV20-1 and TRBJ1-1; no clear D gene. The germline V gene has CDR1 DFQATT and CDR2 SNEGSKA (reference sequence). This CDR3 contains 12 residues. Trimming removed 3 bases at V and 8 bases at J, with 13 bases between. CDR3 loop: CSASSTREEAFF. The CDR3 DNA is TGCAGTGCTAGTAGCACGAGGGAAGAAGCTTTCTTT.

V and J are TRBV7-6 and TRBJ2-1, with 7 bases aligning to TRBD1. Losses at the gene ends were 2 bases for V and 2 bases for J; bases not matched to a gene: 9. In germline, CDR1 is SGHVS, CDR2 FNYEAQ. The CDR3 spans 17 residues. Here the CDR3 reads CASSLPLGQGAYNEQFF. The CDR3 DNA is TGTGCCAGCAGCTTACCTCTGGGGCAGGGGGCCTACAATGAGCAGTTCTTC. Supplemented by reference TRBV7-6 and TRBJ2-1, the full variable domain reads GAGVSQSPRYKVTKRGQDVALRCDPISGHVSLYWYRQALGQGPEFLTYFNYEAQQDKSGLPNDRFSAERPEGSISTLTIQRTEQRDSAMYRCASSLPLGQGAYNEQFFGPGTRLTVL.

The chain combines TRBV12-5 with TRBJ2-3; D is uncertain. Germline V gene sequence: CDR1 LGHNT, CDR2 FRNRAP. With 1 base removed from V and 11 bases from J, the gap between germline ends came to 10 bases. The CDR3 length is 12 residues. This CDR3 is CASGLGWNGQYF. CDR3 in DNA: TGTGCTAGTGGTTTGGGCTGGAACGGGCAGTATTTT.

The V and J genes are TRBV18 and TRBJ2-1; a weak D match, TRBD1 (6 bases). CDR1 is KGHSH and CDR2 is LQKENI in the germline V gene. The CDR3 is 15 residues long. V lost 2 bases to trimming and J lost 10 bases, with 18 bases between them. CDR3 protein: CASSPATGGQGEQFF. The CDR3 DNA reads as TGTGCCAGCTCACCAGCCACTGGGGGCCAAGGGGAGCAGTTCTTC.

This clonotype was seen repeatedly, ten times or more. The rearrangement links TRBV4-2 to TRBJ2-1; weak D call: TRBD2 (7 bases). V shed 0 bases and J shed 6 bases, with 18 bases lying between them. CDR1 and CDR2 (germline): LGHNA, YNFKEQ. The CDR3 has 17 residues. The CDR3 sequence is CASSQEPKGGPGNEQFF. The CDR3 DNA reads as TGTGCCAGCAGCCAAGAACCCAAGGGGGGGCCAGGCAATGAGCAGTTCTTC.

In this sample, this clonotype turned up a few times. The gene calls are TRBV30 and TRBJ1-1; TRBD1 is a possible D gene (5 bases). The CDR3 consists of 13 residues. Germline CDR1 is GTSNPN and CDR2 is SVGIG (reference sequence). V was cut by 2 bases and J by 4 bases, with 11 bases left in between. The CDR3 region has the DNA TGTGCCTGGAGTATATCCGGGGGCACTGAAGCTTTCTTT. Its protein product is CAWSISGGTEAFF.

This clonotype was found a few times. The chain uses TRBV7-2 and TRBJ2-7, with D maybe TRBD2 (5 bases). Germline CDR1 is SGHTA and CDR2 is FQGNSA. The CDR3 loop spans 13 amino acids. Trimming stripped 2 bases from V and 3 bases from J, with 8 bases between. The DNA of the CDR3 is TGTGCCAGCAGCTTATTGGGAGTCTACGAGCAGTACTTC. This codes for CASSLLGVYEQYF. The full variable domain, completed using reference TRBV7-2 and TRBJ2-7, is GAGVSQSPSNKVTEKGKDVELRCDPISGHTALYWYRQSLGQGLEFLIYFQGNSAPDKSGLPSDRFSAERTGGSVSTLTIQRTQQEDSAVYLCASSLLGVYEQYFGPGTRLTVT.